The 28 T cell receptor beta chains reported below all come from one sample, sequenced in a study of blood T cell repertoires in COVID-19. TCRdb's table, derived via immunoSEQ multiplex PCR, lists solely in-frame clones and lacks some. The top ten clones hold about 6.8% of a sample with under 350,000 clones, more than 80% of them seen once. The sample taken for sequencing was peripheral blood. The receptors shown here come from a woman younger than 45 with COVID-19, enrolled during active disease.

The CDR3 is CAVWETGRAEAFF. The CDR3 bases are TGTGCAGTCTGGGAGACAGGGCGGGCTGAAGCTTTCTTT. The chain recombines TRBV6-5 with TRBJ1-1, with TRBD1 identical over 7 bases. CDR3 size: 13 residues. Per the germline V gene, CDR1 is MNHEY and CDR2 is SVGAGI.

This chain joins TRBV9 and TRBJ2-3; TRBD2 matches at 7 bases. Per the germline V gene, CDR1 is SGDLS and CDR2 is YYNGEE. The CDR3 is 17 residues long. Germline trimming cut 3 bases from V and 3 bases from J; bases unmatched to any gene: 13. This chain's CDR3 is CASSDGEGRTLTDTQYF. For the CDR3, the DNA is TGTGCCAGCAGCGACGGGGAGGGGAGAACCTTGACAGATACGCAGTATTTT.

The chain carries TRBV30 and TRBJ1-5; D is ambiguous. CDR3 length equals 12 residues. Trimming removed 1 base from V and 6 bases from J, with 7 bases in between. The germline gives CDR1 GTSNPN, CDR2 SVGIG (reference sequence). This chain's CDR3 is CAWSDRSQPQHF. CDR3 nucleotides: TGTGCCTGGAGTGATAGGAGTCAGCCCCAGCATTTT.

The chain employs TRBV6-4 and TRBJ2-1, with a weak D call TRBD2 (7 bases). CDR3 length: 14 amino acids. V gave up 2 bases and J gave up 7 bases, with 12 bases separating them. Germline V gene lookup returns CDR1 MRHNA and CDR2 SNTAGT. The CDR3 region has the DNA TGTGCCAGCAGTGACGGGGGGGCTGCGAATGAGCAGTTCTTC. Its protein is CASSDGGAANEQFF.

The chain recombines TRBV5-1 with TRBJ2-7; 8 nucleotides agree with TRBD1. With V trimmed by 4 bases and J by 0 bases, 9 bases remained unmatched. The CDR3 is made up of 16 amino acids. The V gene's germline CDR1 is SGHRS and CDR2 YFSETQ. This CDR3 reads CASSLGDRRSSYEQYF. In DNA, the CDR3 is TGCGCCAGCAGCCTAGGGGACAGGCGGAGCTCCTACGAGCAGTACTTC.

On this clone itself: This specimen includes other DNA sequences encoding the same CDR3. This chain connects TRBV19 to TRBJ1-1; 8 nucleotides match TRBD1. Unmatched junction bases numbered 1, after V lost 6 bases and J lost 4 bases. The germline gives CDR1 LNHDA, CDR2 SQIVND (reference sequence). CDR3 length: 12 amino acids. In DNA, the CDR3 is TGTGCCAGTAGAACAGGGGGCACTGAAGCTTTCTTT. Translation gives CASRTGGTEAFF. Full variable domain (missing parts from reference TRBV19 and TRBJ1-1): DGGITQSPKYLFRKEGQNVTLSCEQNLNHDAMYWYRQDPGQGLRLIYYSQIVNDFQKGDIAEGYSVSREKKESFPLTVTSAQKNPTAFYLCASRTGGTEAFFGQGTRLTVV.

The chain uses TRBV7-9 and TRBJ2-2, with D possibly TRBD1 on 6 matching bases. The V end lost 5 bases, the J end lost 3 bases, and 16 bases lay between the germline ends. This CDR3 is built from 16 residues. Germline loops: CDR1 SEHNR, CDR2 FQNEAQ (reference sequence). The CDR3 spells CASSPTGQTHTGELFF. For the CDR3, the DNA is TGTGCCAGCAGCCCAACAGGACAGACTCACACCGGGGAGCTGTTTTTT.

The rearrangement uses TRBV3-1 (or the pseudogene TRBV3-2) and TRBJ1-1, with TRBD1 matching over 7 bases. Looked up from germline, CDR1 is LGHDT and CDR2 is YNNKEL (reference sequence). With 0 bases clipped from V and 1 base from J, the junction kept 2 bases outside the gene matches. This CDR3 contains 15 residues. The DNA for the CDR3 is TGTGCCAGCAGCCAAGATGGGACAGCGAACACTGAAGCTTTCTTT. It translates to CASSQDGTANTEAFF.

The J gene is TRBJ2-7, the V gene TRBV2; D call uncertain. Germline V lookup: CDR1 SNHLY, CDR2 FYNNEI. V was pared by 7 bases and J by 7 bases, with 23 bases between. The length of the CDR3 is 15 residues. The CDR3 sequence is CASTRLLSPLGEQYF. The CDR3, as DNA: TGTGCCAGCACCCGTCTACTATCACCTCTTGGGGAGCAGTACTTC. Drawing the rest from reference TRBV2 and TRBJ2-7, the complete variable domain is EPEVTQTPSHQVTQMGQEVILRCVPISNHLYFYWYRQILGQKVEFLVSFYNNEISEKSEIFDDQFSVERPDGSNFTLKIRSTKLEDSAMYFCASTRLLSPLGEQYFGPGTRLTVT.

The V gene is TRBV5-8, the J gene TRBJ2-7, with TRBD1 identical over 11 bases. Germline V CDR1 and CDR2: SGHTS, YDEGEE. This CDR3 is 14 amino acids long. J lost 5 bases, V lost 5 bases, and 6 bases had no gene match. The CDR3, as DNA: TGTGCCAGCAGGGGTCCGGGACAGGGGGACGAGCAGTACTTC. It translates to CASRGPGQGDEQYF.

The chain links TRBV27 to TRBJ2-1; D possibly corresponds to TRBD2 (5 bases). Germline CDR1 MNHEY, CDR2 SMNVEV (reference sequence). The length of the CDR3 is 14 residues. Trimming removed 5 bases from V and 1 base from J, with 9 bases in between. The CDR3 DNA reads TGTGCCAGCAGTCCGGCGGGTTCCTACAATGAGCAGTTCTTC. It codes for CASSPAGSYNEQFF.

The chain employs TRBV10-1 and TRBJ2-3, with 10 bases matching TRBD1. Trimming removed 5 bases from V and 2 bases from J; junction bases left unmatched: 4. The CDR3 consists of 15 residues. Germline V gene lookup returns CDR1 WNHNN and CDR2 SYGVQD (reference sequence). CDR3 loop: CASSPGTGDTDTQYF. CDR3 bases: TGCGCCAGCAGTCCCGGGACAGGGGACACAGATACGCAGTATTTT.

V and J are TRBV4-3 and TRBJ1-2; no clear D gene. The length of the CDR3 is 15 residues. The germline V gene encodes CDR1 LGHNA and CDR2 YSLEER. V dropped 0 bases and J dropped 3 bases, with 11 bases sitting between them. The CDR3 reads CASSQDNSRYYGYTF. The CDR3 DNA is TGCGCCAGCAGCCAAGACAACAGCCGTTACTATGGCTACACCTTC.

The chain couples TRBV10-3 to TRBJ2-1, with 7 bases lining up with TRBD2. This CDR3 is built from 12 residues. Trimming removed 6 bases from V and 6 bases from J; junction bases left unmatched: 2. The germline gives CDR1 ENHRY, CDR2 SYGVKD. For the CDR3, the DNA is TGTGCCATCAGACGGGGGGTCAATGAGCAGTTCTTC. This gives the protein CAIRRGVNEQFF.

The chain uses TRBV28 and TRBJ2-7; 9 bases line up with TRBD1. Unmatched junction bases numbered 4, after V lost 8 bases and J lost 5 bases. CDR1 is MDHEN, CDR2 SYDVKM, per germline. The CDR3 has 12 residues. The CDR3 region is CASGTGGHEQYF. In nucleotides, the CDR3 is TGTGCCAGCGGAACAGGGGGCCACGAGCAGTACTTC.

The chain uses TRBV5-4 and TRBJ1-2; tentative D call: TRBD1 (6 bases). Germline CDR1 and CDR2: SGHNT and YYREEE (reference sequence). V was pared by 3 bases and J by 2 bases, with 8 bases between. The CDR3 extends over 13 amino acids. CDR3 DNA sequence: TGTGCCAGCAGCTCAACAGGGAACTATGGCTACACCTTC. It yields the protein CASSSTGNYGYTF.

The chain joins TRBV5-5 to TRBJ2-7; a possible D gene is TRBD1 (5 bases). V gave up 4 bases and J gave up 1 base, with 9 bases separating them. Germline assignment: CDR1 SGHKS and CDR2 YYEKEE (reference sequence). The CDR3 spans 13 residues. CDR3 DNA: TGTGCCAGCAGCCTGACAGATTCCTACGAGCAGTACTTC. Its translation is CASSLTDSYEQYF.

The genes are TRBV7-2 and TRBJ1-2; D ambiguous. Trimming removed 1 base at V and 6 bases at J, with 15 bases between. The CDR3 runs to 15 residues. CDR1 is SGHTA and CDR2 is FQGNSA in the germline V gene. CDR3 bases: TGTGCCAGCAGCTTAGATTCCCCCTCCACGGATGGCTACACCTTC. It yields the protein CASSLDSPSTDGYTF.

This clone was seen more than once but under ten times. The CDR3 spells CASSRGSGKSSYEQYF. CDR3 coding DNA: TGTGCCAGCAGCCGAGGGAGCGGGAAGAGCTCCTACGAGCAGTACTTC. The chain employs TRBV9 and TRBJ2-7; 7 nucleotides align to TRBD2. There are 16 residues in the CDR3. Per the germline V gene, CDR1 is SGDLS and CDR2 is YYNGEE. V gave up 4 bases and J gave up 0 bases; unmatched junction bases: 10.

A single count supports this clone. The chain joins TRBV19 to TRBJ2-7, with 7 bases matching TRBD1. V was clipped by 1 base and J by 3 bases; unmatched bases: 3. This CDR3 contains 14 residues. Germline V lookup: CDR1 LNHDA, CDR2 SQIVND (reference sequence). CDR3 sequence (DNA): TGTGCCAGTAGTATAGTGGGACAGTTCTACGAGCAGTACTTC. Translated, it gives CASSIVGQFYEQYF.

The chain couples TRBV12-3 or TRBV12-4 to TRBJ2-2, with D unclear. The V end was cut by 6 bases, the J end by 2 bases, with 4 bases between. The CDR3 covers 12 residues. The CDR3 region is CASSLNTGELFF. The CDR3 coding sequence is TGTGCCAGCAGCCTTAACACCGGGGAGCTGTTTTTT.

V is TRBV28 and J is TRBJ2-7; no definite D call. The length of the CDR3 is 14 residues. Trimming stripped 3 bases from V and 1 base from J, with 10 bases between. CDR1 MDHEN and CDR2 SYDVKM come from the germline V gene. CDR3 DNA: TGTGCCAGCAGTTTTAATCCGGTATCCTACGAGCAGTACTTC. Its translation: CASSFNPVSYEQYF.

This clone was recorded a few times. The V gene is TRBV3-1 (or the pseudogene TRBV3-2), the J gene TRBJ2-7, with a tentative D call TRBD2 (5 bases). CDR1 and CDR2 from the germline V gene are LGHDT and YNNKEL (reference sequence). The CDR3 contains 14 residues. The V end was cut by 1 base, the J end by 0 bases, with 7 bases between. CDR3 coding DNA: TGTGCCAGCAGCCAAGGGACTTACTCCTACGAGCAGTACTTC. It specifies CASSQGTYSYEQYF.

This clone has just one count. CDR3 residues: CASSYSAGHNEQFF. The DNA of the CDR3 is TGTGCCAGCAGTTACTCGGCGGGGCACAATGAGCAGTTCTTC. The J gene is TRBJ2-1, the V gene TRBV6-5; D possibly corresponds to TRBD2 (6 bases). The V and J ends lost 0 bases and 5 bases respectively, with 8 bases between them. Germline-derived CDR1 and CDR2 are MNHEY and SVGAGI. This CDR3 region has 14 residues.

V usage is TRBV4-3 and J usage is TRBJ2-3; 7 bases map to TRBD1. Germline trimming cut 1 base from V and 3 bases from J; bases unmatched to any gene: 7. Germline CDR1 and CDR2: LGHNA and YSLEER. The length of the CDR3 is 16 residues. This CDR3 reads CASSQAPGGMTDTQYF. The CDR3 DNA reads TGCGCCAGCAGCCAAGCCCCAGGGGGAATGACAGATACGCAGTATTTT.

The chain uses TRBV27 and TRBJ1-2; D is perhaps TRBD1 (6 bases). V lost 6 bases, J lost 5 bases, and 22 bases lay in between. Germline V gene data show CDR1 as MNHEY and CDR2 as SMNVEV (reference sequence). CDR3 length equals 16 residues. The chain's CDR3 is CASSSMNRARWYGYTF. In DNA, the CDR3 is TGTGCCAGCAGCTCGATGAACAGGGCACGGTGGTATGGCTACACCTTC.

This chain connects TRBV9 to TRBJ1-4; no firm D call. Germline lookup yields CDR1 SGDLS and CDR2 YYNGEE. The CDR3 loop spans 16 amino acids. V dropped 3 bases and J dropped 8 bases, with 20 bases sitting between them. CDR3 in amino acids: CASSGRRSPSGEKLFF. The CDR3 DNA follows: TGTGCCAGCAGCGGGAGAAGATCGCCCTCGGGGGAAAAACTGTTTTTT.

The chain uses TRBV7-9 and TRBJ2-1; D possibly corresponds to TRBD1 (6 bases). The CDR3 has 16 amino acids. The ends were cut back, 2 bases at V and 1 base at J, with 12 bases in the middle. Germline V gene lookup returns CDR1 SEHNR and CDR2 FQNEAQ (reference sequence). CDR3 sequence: CASSLSRRGSYNEQFF. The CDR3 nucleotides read TGTGCCAGCAGCTTAAGTCGCAGGGGATCCTACAATGAGCAGTTCTTC. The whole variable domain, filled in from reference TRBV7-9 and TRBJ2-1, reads DTGVSQNPRHKITKRGQNVTFRCDPISEHNRLYWYRQTLGQGPEFLTYFQNEAQLEKSRLLSDRFSAERPKGSFSTLEIQRTEQGDSAMYLCASSLSRRGSYNEQFFGPGTRLTVL.